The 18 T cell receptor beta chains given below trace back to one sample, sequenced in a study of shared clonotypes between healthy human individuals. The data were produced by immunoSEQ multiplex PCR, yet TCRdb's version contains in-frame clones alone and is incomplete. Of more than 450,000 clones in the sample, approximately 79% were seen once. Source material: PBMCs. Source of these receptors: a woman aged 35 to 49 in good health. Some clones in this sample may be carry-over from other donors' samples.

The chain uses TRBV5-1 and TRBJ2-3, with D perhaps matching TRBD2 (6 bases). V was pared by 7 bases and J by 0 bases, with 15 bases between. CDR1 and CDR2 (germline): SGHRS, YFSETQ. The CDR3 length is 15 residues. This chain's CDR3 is CASRGDPSSTDTQYF. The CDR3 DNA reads TGCGCCAGCCGCGGGGACCCTTCAAGCACAGATACGCAGTATTTT.

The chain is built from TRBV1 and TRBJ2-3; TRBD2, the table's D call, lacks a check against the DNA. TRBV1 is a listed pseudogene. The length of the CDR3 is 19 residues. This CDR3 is CTSSQVTNRTRVGTDTQYF. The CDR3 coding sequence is TGCACCAGCAGCCAAGTCACCAACCGAACGCGAGTGGGCACAGATACGCAGTATTTT.

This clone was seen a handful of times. CDR3 sequence (DNA): TGTGCCAGCAGGGGACAGCGGGAAGTTGAAAAACTGTTTTTT. Encoded protein: CASRGQREVEKLFF. The chain combines TRBV6-1 with TRBJ1-4, with 7 bases fitting TRBD1. CDR3 length: 14 residues. Germline CDR1 reads MNHNS; CDR2 reads SASEGT. V shed 6 bases, J shed 7 bases, and the junction held 8 bases outside the gene matches.

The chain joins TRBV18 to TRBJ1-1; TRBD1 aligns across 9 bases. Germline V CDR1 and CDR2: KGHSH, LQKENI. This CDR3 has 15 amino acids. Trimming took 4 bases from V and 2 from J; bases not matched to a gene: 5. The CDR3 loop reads CASSRDREGNTEAFF. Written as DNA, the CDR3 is TGTGCCAGCTCACGGGACAGGGAGGGAAACACTGAAGCTTTCTTT.

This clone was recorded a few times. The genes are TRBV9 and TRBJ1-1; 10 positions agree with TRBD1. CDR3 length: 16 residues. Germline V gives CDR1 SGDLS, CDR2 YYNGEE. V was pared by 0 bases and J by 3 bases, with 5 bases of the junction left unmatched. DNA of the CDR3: TGTGCCAGCAGCGTAGCTAGGGACAGGGGAGACACTGAAGCTTTCTTT. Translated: CASSVARDRGDTEAFF.

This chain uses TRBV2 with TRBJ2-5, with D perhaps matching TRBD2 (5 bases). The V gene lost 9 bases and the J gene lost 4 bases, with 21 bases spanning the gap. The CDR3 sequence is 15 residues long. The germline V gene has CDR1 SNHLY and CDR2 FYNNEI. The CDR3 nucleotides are TGTGCCAGGGCCCTCTCGGGATCTGGTGGAGAGACCCAGTACTTC. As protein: CARALSGSGGETQYF.

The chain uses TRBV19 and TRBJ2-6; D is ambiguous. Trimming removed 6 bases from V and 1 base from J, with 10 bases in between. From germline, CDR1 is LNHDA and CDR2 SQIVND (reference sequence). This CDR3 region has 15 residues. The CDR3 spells CASRESRSGANVLTF. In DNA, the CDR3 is TGTGCCAGTAGAGAATCGCGGTCTGGGGCCAACGTCCTGACTTTC.

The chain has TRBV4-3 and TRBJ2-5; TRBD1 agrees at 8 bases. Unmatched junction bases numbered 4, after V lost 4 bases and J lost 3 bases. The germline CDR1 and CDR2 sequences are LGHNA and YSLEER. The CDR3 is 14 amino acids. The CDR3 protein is CASSRMTGEETQYF. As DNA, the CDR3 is TGCGCCAGCAGCCGAATGACAGGGGAAGAGACCCAGTACTTC.

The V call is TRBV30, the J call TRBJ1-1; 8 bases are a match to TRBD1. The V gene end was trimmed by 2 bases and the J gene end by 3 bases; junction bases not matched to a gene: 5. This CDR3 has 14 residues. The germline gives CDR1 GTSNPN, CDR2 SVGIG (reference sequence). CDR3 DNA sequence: TGTGCCTGGAGTAGGACAGGGTCCGACACTGAAGCTTTCTTT. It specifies CAWSRTGSDTEAFF.

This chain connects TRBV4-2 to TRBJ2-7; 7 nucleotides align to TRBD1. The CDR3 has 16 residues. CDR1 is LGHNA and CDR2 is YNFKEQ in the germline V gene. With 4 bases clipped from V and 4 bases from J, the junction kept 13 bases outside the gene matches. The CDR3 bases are TGTGCCAGCAGCCGTGAGGGCCGGGACAGAGATTACGAGCAGTACTTC. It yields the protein CASSREGRDRDYEQYF.

The CDR3 DNA reads TGTGCCAGCTCACCACCGACGGCTCCGAACACTGAAGCTTTCTTT. Amino acid sequence: CASSPPTAPNTEAFF. The genes are TRBV18 and TRBJ1-1; D unclear. Trimming left V 0 bases short and J 1 base short, with 9 bases between. The V gene's germline CDR1 is KGHSH and CDR2 LQKENI. The CDR3 loop spans 15 amino acids.

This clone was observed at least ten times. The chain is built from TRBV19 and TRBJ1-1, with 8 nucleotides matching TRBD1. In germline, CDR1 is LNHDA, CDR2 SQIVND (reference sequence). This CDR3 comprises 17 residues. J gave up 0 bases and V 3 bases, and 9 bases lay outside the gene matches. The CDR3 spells CASSMGGQAGMNTEAFF. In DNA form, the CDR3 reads TGTGCCAGTAGTATGGGGGGACAGGCGGGGATGAACACTGAAGCTTTCTTT.

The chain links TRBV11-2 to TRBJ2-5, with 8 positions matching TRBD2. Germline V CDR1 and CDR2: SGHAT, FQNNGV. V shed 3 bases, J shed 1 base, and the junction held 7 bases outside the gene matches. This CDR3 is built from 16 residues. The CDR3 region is CASSFVAGSLQETQYF. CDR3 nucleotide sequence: TGTGCCAGCAGCTTCGTAGCGGGAAGTCTCCAAGAGACCCAGTACTTC.

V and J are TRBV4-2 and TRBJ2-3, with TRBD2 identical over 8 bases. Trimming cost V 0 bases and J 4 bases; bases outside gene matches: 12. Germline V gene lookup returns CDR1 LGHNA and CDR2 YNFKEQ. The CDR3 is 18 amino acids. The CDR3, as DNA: TGTGCCAGCAGCCAAGAGGGGGCCCAGCGGGAGATCCCAGATACGCAGTATTTT. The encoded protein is CASSQEGAQREIPDTQYF.

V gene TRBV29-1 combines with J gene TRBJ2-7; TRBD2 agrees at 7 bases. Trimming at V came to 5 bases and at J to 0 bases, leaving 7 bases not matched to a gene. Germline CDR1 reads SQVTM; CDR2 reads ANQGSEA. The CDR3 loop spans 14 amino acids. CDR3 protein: CSVRDPSGSYEQYF. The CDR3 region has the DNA TGCAGCGTTCGCGACCCTAGCGGCTCCTACGAGCAGTACTTC.

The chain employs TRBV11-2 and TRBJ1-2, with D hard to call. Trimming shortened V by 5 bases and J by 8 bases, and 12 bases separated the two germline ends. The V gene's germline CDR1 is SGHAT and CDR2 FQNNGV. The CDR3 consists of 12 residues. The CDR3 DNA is TGTGCCAGCAGCAGCCCCGGTGTGGGCTACACCTTC. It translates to CASSSPGVGYTF.

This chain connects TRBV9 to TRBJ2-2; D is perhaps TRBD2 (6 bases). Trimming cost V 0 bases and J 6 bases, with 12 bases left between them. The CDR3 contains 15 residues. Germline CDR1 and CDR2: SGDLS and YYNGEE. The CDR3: CASSVDGGRAGELFF. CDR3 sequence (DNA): TGTGCCAGCAGCGTAGACGGGGGTCGCGCCGGGGAGCTGTTTTTT. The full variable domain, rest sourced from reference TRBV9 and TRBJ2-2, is DSGVTQTPKHLITATGQRVTLRCSPRSGDLSVYWYQQSLDQGLQFLIQYYNGEERAKGNILERFSAQQFPDLHSELNLSSLELGDSALYFCASSVDGGRAGELFFGEGSRLTVL.

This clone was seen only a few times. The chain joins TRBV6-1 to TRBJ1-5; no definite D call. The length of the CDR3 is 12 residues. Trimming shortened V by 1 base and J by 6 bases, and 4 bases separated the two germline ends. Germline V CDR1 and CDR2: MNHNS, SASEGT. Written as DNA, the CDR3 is TGTGCCAGCAGTGAAGGGGTTCAGCCCCAGCATTTT. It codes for CASSEGVQPQHF.